The source of this T cell receptor beta chain is a study of blood T cell repertoires in COVID-19. CDR3 length: 15 amino acids. Per the germline V gene, CDR1 is LNHDA and CDR2 is SQIVND (reference sequence). V gave up 7 bases and J gave up 4 bases, with 17 bases separating them. While infection was still active, Seattle patients were enrolled and then followed longitudinally. Authors' methods: From reference gene primer amplification, estimates of nucleated cell counts were derived. Repertoires were generated with immunoSEQ multiplex PCR, while TCRdb's copy carries only in-frame clones and drops some. V and J calls and clone size come straight from that table; D and trimming were deduced from the DNA. The sample includes about 170,000 clones, approximately 80% of them seen just once. This clone appeared a few times.

Input material: peripheral blood. This TCR was sampled from an elderly woman with COVID-19, enrolled during active disease. The chain combines TRBV19 with TRBJ1-5, with D possibly matching TRBD1 (6 bases). The CDR3 sequence: CASNQQGVTNQPQHF. CDR3 in DNA: TGTGCCAGTAACCAACAGGGAGTGACGAATCAGCCCCAGCATTTT.